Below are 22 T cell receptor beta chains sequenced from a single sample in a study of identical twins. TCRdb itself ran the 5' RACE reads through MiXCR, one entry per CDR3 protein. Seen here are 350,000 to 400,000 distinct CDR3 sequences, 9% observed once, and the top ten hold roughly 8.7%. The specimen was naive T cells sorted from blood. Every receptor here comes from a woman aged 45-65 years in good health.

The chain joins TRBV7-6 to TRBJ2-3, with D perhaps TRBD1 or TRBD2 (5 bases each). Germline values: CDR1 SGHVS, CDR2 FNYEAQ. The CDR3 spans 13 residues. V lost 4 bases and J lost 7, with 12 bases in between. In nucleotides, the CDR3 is TGTGCCAGCAGCTACAGGTCGACTAATACGCAGTATTTT. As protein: CASSYRSTNTQYF.

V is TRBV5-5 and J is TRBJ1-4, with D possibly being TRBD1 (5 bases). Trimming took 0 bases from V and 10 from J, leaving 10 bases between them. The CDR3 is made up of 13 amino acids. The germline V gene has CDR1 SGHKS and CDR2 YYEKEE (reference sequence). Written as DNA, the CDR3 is TGTGCCAGCAGCTTGGACCAGGGTGGAAAACTGTTTTTT. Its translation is CASSLDQGGKLFF. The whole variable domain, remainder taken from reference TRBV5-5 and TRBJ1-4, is DAGVTQSPTHLIKTRGQQVTLRCSPISGHKSVSWYQQVLGQGPQFIFQYYEKEERGRGNFPDRFSARQFPNYSSELNVNALLLGDSALYLCASSLDQGGKLFFGSGTQLSVL.

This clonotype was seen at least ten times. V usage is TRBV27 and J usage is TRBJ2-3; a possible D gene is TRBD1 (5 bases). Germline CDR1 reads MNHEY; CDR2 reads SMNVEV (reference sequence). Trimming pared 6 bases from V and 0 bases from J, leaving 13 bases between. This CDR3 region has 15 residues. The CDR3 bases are TGTGCCAGCAGACAGGACCGAACGAGCACAGATACGCAGTATTTT. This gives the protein CASRQDRTSTDTQYF.

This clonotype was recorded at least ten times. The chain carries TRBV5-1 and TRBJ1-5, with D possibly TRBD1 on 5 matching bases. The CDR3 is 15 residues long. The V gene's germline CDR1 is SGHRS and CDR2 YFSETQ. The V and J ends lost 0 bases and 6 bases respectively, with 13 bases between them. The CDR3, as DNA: TGCGCCAGCAGCTTGGAAGGCAGGGTTGGTCAGCCCCAGCATTTT. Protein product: CASSLEGRVGQPQHF.

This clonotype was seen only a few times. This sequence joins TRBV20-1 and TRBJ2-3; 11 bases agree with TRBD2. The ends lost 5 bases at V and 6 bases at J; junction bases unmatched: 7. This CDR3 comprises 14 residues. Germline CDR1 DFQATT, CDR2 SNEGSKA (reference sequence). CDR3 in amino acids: CSAVSGRAGDTQYF. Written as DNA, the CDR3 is TGCAGTGCTGTTAGCGGGAGGGCCGGTGATACGCAGTATTTT.

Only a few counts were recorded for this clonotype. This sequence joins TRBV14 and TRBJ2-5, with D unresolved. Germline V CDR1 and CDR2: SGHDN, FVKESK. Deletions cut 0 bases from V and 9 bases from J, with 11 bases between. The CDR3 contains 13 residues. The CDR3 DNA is TGTGCCAGCAGCCAAGATATAGGTGGGCCCCAGTACTTC. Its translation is CASSQDIGGPQYF.

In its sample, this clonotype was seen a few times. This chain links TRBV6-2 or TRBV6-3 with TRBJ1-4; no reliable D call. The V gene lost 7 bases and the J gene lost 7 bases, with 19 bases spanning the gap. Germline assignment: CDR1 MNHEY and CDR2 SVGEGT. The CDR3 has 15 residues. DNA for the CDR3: TGTGCCAGCACCCTTCGACCCAGGAGTGGTGAAAAACTGTTTTTT. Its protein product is CASTLRPRSGEKLFF.

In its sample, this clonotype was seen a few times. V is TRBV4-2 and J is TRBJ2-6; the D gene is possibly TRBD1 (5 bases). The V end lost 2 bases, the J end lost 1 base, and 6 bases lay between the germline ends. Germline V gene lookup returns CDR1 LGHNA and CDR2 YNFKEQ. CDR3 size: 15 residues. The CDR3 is CASSQTGSGANVLTF. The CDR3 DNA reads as TGTGCCAGCAGCCAAACAGGTTCTGGGGCCAACGTCCTGACTTTC.

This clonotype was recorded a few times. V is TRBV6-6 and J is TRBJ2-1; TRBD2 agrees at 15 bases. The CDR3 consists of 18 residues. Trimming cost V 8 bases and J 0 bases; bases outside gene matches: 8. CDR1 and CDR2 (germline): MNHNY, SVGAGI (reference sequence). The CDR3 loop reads CASAGLAGGPSSYNEQFF. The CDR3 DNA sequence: TGTGCCAGCGCAGGACTAGCGGGAGGGCCCAGCTCCTACAATGAGCAGTTCTTC.

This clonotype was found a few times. The CDR3 bases are TGTGCCAGCAGCCAACGGACTAGCGTGAACACCGGGGAGCTGTTTTTT. Protein: CASSQRTSVNTGELFF. The chain combines TRBV7-8 with TRBJ2-2; 9 positions match TRBD2. Germline assignment: CDR1 SGHVS and CDR2 FQNEAQ. The length of the CDR3 is 16 residues. J gave up 1 base and V 5 bases, and 5 bases lay outside the gene matches. Combining the CDR3 with reference TRBV7-8 and TRBJ2-2 gives the whole variable domain GAGVSQSPRYKVAKRGQDVALRCDPISGHVSLFWYQQALGQGPEFLTYFQNEAQLDKSGLPSDRFFAERPEGSVSTLKIQRTQQEDSAVYLCASSQRTSVNTGELFFGEGSRLTVL.

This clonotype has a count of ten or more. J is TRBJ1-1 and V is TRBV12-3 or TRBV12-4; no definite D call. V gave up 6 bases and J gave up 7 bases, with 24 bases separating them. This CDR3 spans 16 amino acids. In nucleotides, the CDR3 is TGTGCCAGCAGCTCCCTAGTGATAGGGCTTTTAGTTGAAGCTTTCTTT. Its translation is CASSSLVIGLLVEAFF.

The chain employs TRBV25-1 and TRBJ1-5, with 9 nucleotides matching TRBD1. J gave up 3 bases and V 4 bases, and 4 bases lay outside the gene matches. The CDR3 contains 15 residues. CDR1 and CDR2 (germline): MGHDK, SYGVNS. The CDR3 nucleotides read TGTGCCAGCAGTGCTGGGGACAGGGTCAATCAGCCCCAGCATTTT. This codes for CASSAGDRVNQPQHF.

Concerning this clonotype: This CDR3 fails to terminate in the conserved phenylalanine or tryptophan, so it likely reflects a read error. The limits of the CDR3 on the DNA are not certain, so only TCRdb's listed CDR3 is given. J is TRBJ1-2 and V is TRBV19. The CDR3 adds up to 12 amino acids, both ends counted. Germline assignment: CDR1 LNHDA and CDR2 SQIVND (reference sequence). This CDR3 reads CASSIDGVQKLI.

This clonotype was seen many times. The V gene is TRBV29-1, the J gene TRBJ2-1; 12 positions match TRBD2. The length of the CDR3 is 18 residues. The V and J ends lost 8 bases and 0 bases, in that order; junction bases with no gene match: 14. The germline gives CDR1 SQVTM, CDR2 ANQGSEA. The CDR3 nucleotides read TGCAGCAGCCCCGGGACTAGCGGGCCCTTTAGCTCCTACAATGAGCAGTTCTTC. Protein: CSSPGTSGPFSSYNEQFF.

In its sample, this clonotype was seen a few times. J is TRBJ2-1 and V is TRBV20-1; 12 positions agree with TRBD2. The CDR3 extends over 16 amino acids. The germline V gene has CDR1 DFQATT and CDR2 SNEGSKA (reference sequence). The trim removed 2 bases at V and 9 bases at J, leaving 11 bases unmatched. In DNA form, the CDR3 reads TGCAGTGCTAGACCGCCCCTAGCGGGAGGGCCCGGTGAGCAGTTCTTC. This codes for CSARPPLAGGPGEQFF.

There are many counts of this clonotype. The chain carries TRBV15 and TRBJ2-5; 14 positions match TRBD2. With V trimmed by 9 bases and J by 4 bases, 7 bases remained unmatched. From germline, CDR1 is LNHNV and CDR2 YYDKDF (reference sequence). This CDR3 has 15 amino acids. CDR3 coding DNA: TGTGCCACGAAGGGACTAGCGGGAGTGGCAGAGACCCAGTACTTC. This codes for CATKGLAGVAETQYF.

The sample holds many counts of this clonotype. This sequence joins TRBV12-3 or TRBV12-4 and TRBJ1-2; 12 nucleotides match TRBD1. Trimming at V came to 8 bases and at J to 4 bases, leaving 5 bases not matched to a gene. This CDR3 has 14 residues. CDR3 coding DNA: TGTGCCAGCGCACCGGGACAGGGGGCCTATGGCTACACCTTC. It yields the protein CASAPGQGAYGYTF.

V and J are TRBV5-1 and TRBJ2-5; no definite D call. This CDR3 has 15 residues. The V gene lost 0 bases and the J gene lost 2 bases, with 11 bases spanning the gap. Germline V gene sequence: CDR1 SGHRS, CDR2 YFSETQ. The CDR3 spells CASSLGLHPQETQYF. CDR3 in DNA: TGCGCCAGCAGCTTGGGACTCCACCCGCAAGAGACCCAGTACTTC. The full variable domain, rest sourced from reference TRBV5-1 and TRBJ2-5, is KAGVTQTPRYLIKTRGQQVTLSCSPISGHRSVSWYQQTPGQGLQFLFEYFSETQRNKGNFPGRFSGRQFSNSRSEMNVSTLELGDSALYLCASSLGLHPQETQYFGPGTRLLVL.

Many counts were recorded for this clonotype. The CDR3 spells CASSYSGRGDTEAFF. The CDR3 region has the DNA TGCGCCAGCAGCTACTCGGGCAGGGGAGACACTGAAGCTTTCTTT. V gene TRBV5-1 combines with J gene TRBJ1-1, with D maybe TRBD1 (6 bases). Germline assignment: CDR1 SGHRS and CDR2 YFSETQ. The V end was cut by 3 bases, the J end by 3 bases, with 15 bases between. The length of the CDR3 is 15 residues.

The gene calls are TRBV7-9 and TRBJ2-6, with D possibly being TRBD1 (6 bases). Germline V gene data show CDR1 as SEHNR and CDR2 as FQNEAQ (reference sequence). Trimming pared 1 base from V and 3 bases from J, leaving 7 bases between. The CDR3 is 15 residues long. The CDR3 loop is CASSLDRVGANVLTF. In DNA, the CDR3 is TGTGCCAGCAGCTTAGACAGGGTTGGGGCCAACGTCCTGACTTTC.

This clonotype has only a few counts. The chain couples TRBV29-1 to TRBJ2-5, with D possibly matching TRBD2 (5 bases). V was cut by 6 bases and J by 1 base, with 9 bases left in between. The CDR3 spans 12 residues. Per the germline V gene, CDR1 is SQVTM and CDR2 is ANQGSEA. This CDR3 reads CSVADPQETQYF. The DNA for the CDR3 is TGCAGCGTAGCGGACCCCCAAGAGACCCAGTACTTC.

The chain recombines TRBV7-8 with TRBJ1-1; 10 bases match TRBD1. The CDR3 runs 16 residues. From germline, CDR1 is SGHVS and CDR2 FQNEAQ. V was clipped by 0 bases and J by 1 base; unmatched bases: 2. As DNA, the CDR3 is TGTGCCAGCAGCTTAGCCCGGGACAGGGGGAACACTGAAGCTTTCTTT. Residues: CASSLARDRGNTEAFF.